One and the same sample provided the 16 T cell receptor beta chains below, sequenced in a study of PD-L1 blockade in urothelial cancer. Time point in this sample: pretreatment peripheral blood. Some clones are missing from TCRdb's copy, which holds only in-frame ones; the method was immunoSEQ multiplex PCR. The sample has roughly 120,000 clones, 65% to 85% seen once. This specimen consisted of PBMCs, obtained around atezolizumab (anti-PD-L1) treatment. The receptors originated from a man over 45 with urothelial cancer.

The CDR3 region has the DNA TGTGCCTGGAGGGAAAACCGGGACAGGGAGGCCGGGGAGCTGTTTTTT. Translated, it gives CAWRENRDREAGELFF. The V and J genes are TRBV30 and TRBJ2-2; 9 nucleotides align to TRBD1. CDR1 is GTSNPN, CDR2 SVGIG, per germline (reference sequence). The ends lost 3 bases at V and 6 bases at J; junction bases unmatched: 11. The CDR3 loop spans 16 amino acids.

CDR3 residues: CAISDPGQTPTYEQYF. The DNA of the CDR3 is TGTGCCATCAGTGACCCGGGACAGACCCCAACCTACGAGCAGTACTTC. The chain joins TRBV10-3 to TRBJ2-7; the match to TRBD1 covers 7 bases. The CDR3 is 16 amino acids. CDR1 and CDR2 from the germline V gene are ENHRY and SYGVKD. The trim removed 3 bases at V and 2 bases at J, leaving 10 bases unmatched.

This clone was seen a few times. The rearrangement links TRBV2 to TRBJ2-3; possibly TRBD2 for D (5 bases). CDR1 is SNHLY and CDR2 is FYNNEI in the germline V gene. V was cut by 3 bases and J by 0 bases, with 13 bases left in between. The CDR3 spans 16 residues. The CDR3 sequence: CASSESSSTSTDTQYF. The CDR3 DNA is TGTGCCAGCAGTGAGTCGTCTAGCACTAGCACAGATACGCAGTATTTT. The full variable domain, with the rest looked up from reference TRBV2 and TRBJ2-3, is EPEVTQTPSHQVTQMGQEVILRCVPISNHLYFYWYRQILGQKVEFLVSFYNNEISEKSEIFDDQFSVERPDGSNFTLKIRSTKLEDSAMYFCASSESSSTSTDTQYFGPGTRLTVL.

This rearrangement joins TRBV19 to TRBJ1-1, with D possibly TRBD1 on 5 matching bases. The V gene lost 6 bases and the J gene lost 9 bases, with 11 bases spanning the gap. The CDR3 runs to 11 residues. Germline CDR1 is LNHDA and CDR2 is SQIVND (reference sequence). DNA for the CDR3: TGTGCCAGTAGCGTGGCAGGGAAAGCTTTCTTT. Translation gives CASSVAGKAFF.

The chain recombines TRBV5-1 with TRBJ2-1; the D is unclear. The CDR3 is 11 amino acids. V shed 0 bases and J shed 9 bases, with 4 bases lying between them. Germline V lookup: CDR1 SGHRS, CDR2 YFSETQ. CDR3 region: CASSLGGEQFF. The CDR3 region has the DNA TGCGCCAGCAGCTTGGGAGGTGAGCAGTTCTTC.

The V and J genes are TRBV6-1 and TRBJ2-5; 11 positions agree with TRBD2. CDR1 and CDR2 (germline): MNHNS, SASEGT. J lost 5 bases, V lost 4 bases, and 3 bases had no gene match. This CDR3 is built from 14 residues. CDR3 amino acids: CASSGIAGGETQYF. The CDR3 region has the DNA TGTGCCAGCAGTGGGATAGCGGGAGGGGAGACCCAGTACTTC.

The rearrangement joins TRBV5-1 to TRBJ2-7; 9 bases agree with TRBD1. This CDR3 region has 14 residues. Germline CDR1 SGHRS, CDR2 YFSETQ. J lost 5 bases, V lost 5 bases, and 8 bases had no gene match. The CDR3 region has the DNA TGCGCCAGCAGGGCGATACAGGGGGCAGACGAGCAGTACTTC. As protein: CASRAIQGADEQYF.

The chain employs TRBV21-1 and TRBJ1-2; the table's D call, TRBD1, has no DNA check behind it. TRBV21-1 is a pseudogene segment. The CDR3 totals 16 residues. CDR3 in DNA: TGTGCCAGCAGCATTTGTCCGGGACAGTCTAACTATGGCTACACCTTC. Residues: CASSICPGQSNYGYTF.

V usage is TRBV27 and J usage is TRBJ1-6; 8 positions match TRBD1. Germline CDR1 MNHEY, CDR2 SMNVEV (reference sequence). The CDR3 is 14 amino acids. J lost 8 bases, V lost 4 bases, and 4 bases had no gene match. CDR3 region: CASSWDRRDSPLHF. The CDR3 region has the DNA TGTGCCAGCAGTTGGGACAGGAGGGATTCACCCCTCCACTTT.

The CDR3 here is CASSSGTSGSRRTDTQYF. CDR3 DNA: TGTGCCAGCAGCTCCGGGACTAGCGGGAGTCGAAGAACAGATACGCAGTATTTT. The chain joins TRBV5-6 to TRBJ2-3, with 14 bases aligning to TRBD2. With V trimmed by 3 bases and J by 3 bases, 9 bases remained unmatched. This CDR3 spans 18 amino acids. In germline, CDR1 is SGHDT, CDR2 YYEEEE.

This chain connects TRBV7-2 to TRBJ1-6, with D perhaps matching TRBD1 (6 bases). CDR3 length: 14 residues. Germline-derived CDR1 and CDR2 are SGHTA and FQGNSA. Trimming removed 4 bases from V and 8 bases from J, with 12 bases in between. CDR3 sequence reads: CASSSGQQYSPLHF. Written as DNA, the CDR3 is TGTGCCAGCAGCTCTGGACAGCAGTATTCACCCCTCCACTTT.

The chain combines TRBV13 with TRBJ1-1; 9 nucleotides align to TRBD1. V trimming: 5 bases; J trimming: 7 bases; junction bases outside the gene matches: 11. There are 15 residues in the CDR3. Germline loops: CDR1 PRHDT, CDR2 FYEKMQ (reference sequence). The chain's CDR3 is CASSPGGQGLGEAFF. CDR3 DNA: TGTGCCAGCAGCCCAGGGGGACAGGGTCTGGGTGAAGCTTTCTTT.

V usage is TRBV18 and J usage is TRBJ1-2; TRBD1 agrees at 8 bases. CDR1 and CDR2 from the germline V gene are KGHSH and LQKENI. The CDR3 totals 13 residues. The V and J ends lost 5 bases and 3 bases, in that order; junction bases with no gene match: 2. This CDR3 is CASSSTGDYGYTF. For the CDR3, the DNA is TGTGCCAGCTCATCGACAGGGGACTATGGCTACACCTTC. Full variable domain (missing parts from reference TRBV18 and TRBJ1-2): NAGVMQNPRHLVRRRGQEARLRCSPMKGHSHVYWYRQLPEEGLKFMVYLQKENIIDESGMPKERFSAEFPKEGPSILRIQQVVRGDSAAYFCASSSTGDYGYTFGSGTRLTVV.

This clone was seen just once. This chain joins TRBV7-2 and TRBJ2-6; no clear D. Trimming cost V 6 bases and J 0 bases, with 9 bases left between them. Per germline, CDR1 SGHTA and CDR2 FQGNSA. The CDR3 spans 15 residues. The CDR3 DNA follows: TGTGCCAGCAGGAGTGAGAGCTCTGGGGCCAACGTCCTGACTTTC. It is translated as CASRSESSGANVLTF.

This clone was seen a single time. CDR3 sequence: CASSPPGVRADTQYF. The CDR3 coding sequence is TGTGCCAGCAGCCCTCCGGGAGTTAGGGCAGATACGCAGTATTTT. The chain uses TRBV5-4 and TRBJ2-3, with D perhaps matching TRBD2 (6 bases). The length of the CDR3 is 15 residues. Trimming pared 4 bases from V and 4 bases from J, leaving 16 bases between. In germline, CDR1 is SGHNT, CDR2 YYREEE (reference sequence).

CDR3 loop: CAWSFSSYSPNQETQYF. The CDR3 coding sequence is TGTGCCTGGAGTTTTTCGAGCTATTCACCGAACCAAGAGACCCAGTACTTC. This chain links TRBV30 with TRBJ2-5; no reliable D call. This CDR3 region has 17 residues. CDR1 is GTSNPN and CDR2 is SVGIG in the germline V gene (reference sequence). The V and J ends lost 2 bases and 0 bases respectively, with 19 bases between them. The variable domain in full, with the rest retrieved from reference TRBV30 and TRBJ2-5, is SQTIHQWPATLVQPVGSPLSLECTVEGTSNPNLYWYRQAAGRGLQLLFYSVGIGQISSEVPQNLSASRPQDRQFILSSKKLLLSDSGFYLCAWSFSSYSPNQETQYFGPGTRLLVL.